A single sample is the source of the 9 T cell receptor beta chains below, sequenced in a study of blood T cell repertoires in COVID-19. TCRdb's table, derived via immunoSEQ multiplex PCR, lists solely in-frame clones and lacks some. The table lists about 280,000 clones, approximately 88% of them singletons, with 9.4% in the top ten. The sample was peripheral blood. These receptors came from a man between 18 and 29 years old with active or convalescent COVID-19.

The chain joins TRBV18 to TRBJ2-1, with D possibly TRBD2 on 6 matching bases. The CDR3 totals 16 residues. V lost 1 base and J lost 7, with 17 bases in between. Looked up from germline, CDR1 is KGHSH and CDR2 is LQKENI. CDR3 loop: CASSPQGGSRDNEQFF. CDR3 sequence (DNA): TGTGCCAGCTCACCACAGGGAGGTAGCAGGGATAATGAGCAGTTCTTC.

The chain has TRBV10-1 and TRBJ2-6; D is perhaps TRBD2 (6 bases). V dropped 3 bases and J dropped 1 base, with 7 bases sitting between them. Germline assignment: CDR1 WNHNN and CDR2 SYGVQD (reference sequence). The CDR3 sequence is 15 residues long. The CDR3 DNA follows: TGCGCCAGCAGTGATGGAGGGTCTGGGGCCAACGTCCTGACTTTC. Protein: CASSDGGSGANVLTF.

The gene calls are TRBV6-5 and TRBJ1-1, with D possibly being TRBD1 (5 bases). Germline-derived CDR1 and CDR2 are MNHEY and SVGAGI. V lost 0 bases and J lost 0, with 8 bases in between. The CDR3 length is 15 residues. CDR3 DNA sequence: TGTGCCAGCAGTTACTCGCCAGGGATGAACACTGAAGCTTTCTTT. It encodes CASSYSPGMNTEAFF.

This clone came up once. The chain combines TRBV6-2 or TRBV6-3 with TRBJ2-5, with D perhaps TRBD2 (6 bases). V gave up 0 bases and J gave up 4 bases, with 18 bases separating them. CDR1 is MNHEY, CDR2 SVGEGT, per germline. The CDR3 sequence is 17 residues long. The CDR3 region has the DNA TGTGCCAGCAGTTACTCGAGCCAAGCGGGTGACATAGAGACCCAGTACTTC. Protein product: CASSYSSQAGDIETQYF.

This chain joins TRBV2 and TRBJ2-1, with 7 bases matching TRBD1. V trimming: 6 bases; J trimming: 0 bases; junction bases outside the gene matches: 11. Germline loops: CDR1 SNHLY, CDR2 FYNNEI. The CDR3 is 17 amino acids. CDR3 loop: CASRDLGQQSSYNEQFF. CDR3 nucleotides: TGTGCCAGCAGGGACTTGGGACAGCAAAGCTCCTACAATGAGCAGTTCTTC.

The rearrangement uses TRBV7-9 and TRBJ1-2; no firm D call. Germline V CDR1 and CDR2: SEHNR, FQNEAQ (reference sequence). The germline V and J ends were trimmed by 7 bases and 2 bases, with 14 bases remaining between them. There are 14 residues in the CDR3. The CDR3 loop is CASNSGGGNYGYTF. The CDR3 region has the DNA TGTGCCAGCAACTCTGGTGGCGGGAACTATGGCTACACCTTC. Supplemented by reference TRBV7-9 and TRBJ1-2, the full variable domain reads DTGVSQNPRHKITKRGQNVTFRCDPISEHNRLYWYRQTLGQGPEFLTYFQNEAQLEKSRLLSDRFSAERPKGSFSTLEIQRTEQGDSAMYLCASNSGGGNYGYTFGSGTRLTVV.

The chain is built from TRBV21-1 and TRBJ1-2; TRBD1 reflects the table's D call only, with no check against the DNA. TRBV21-1 is a documented pseudogene. The CDR3 covers 17 residues. The CDR3 DNA reads TGTGCCAGCAGCAAAGGGCGAGGGGACAGGGGGTCCTATGGCTACACCTTC. Translation gives CASSKGRGDRGSYGYTF.

The rearrangement joins TRBV10-1 to TRBJ2-2; TRBD1 is a possible D gene (6 bases). The germline V and J ends were trimmed by 4 bases and 2 bases, with 11 bases remaining between them. The CDR3 has 15 residues. Germline CDR1 WNHNN, CDR2 SYGVQD (reference sequence). In DNA, the CDR3 is TGCGCCAGCAGTGGTGGTGGGGGCAACACCGGGGAGCTGTTTTTT. Encoded protein: CASSGGGGNTGELFF.

The V and J genes are TRBV4-3 and TRBJ2-2; D is possibly TRBD1 (5 bases). From germline, CDR1 is LGHNA and CDR2 YSLEER. V was pared by 2 bases and J by 2 bases, with 9 bases between. CDR3 length equals 15 residues. The CDR3 loop reads CASSQNQGNTGELFF. In DNA form, the CDR3 reads TGCGCCAGCAGCCAAAACCAGGGCAACACCGGGGAGCTGTTTTTT.